This is a list of T cell receptor beta chains from one sample in a study of CD8 T cell repertoires and HIV-1 epitope variants. TCRdb's table, derived via immunoSEQ multiplex PCR, lists solely in-frame clones and lacks some. Among about 95,000 clones listed, roughly four fifths were seen once. Material for sequencing was uncultured baseline CD8+ T cells from peripheral blood mononuclear cells (PBMCs). The receptors shown here come from a male donor with HIV. CDR3s include the opening cysteine and the closing phenylalanine or tryptophan.

TRBJ1-1,TRBV5-4,CASSLAGTGATEAFF
TRBJ2-7,TRBV7-2,CASSSGQTNEQYF
TRBJ2-5,TRBV4-3,CASSSGTGGRETQYF
TRBJ1-2,TRBV27,CASSPQTGGHGYTF
TRBJ2-7,TRBV6-5,CASSIGARPLHEQYF
TRBJ2-1,TRBV10-3,CAISDGGAAYNEQFF
TRBJ2-2,TRBV29-1,CSVEVAGTGELFF
TRBJ2-5,TRBV2,CASSDPAAQYF
TRBJ2-1,TRBV11-2,CASSLDKTGAEQFF
TRBJ2-1,TRBV6-5,CASSRGLDYEQFF
TRBJ2-7,TRBV2,CASSRTVYEQYF
TRBJ1-4,TRBV5-1,CASSLGSSTNEKLFF
TRBJ1-5,TRBV7-9,CASSLTNFQPQHF
TRBJ2-3,TRBV13,CASSFRTSGADTQYF
TRBJ1-5,TRBV7-9,CASSPETQPQHF
TRBJ1-4,TRBV6-1,CASRAREKLFF
TRBJ1-2,TRBV19,CASSTRPGTGFRGGYTF
TRBJ1-2,TRBV28,CASRDLLGQGAYGYTF
TRBJ1-5,TRBV28,CASSADRAGQPQHF
TRBJ2-7,TRBV6-5,CASSLTSGSPQYF
TRBJ1-2,TRBV10-1,CASTRKTYGYTF
TRBJ1-2,TRBV10-3,CAITMQAGNYGYTF
TRBJ2-1,TRBV10-3,CAISRGLAVYNEQFF
TRBJ2-7,TRBV9,CASSVGGSGAYEQYF
TRBJ1-1,TRBV28,CASSLSRGRNTEAFF
TRBJ1-2,TRBV20-1,CSASRRGGPSF
TRBJ2-7,TRBV27,CASSLPTQRQGKVYEQYF
TRBJ2-3,TRBV5-6,CASSLVTVSTDTQYF
TRBJ1-4,TRBV5-4,CASSGDMSGEKLFF
TRBJ2-2,TRBV30,CAWIGRNRAGELFF
TRBJ1-5,TRBV28,CASSLRGDSNQPQHF
TRBJ1-4,TRBV18,CASSRENEKLFF
TRBJ2-3,TRBV19,CASSPSAVVGNTQYF
TRBJ1-2,TRBV7-2,CATTTRVGYGYTF
TRBJ1-4,TRBV7-2,CASSWGRRGEKLFF
TRBJ2-5,TRBV5-3,CARSLQTGQVETQYF
TRBJ2-4,TRBV18,CASSPQRVSSRNIQYF
TRBJ2-3,TRBV10-2,CASTSDSTDTQYF
TRBJ2-1,TRBV7-6,CASTATGQQYNEQFF
TRBJ1-2,TRBV4-3,CASSQEGGLTPYGYTF
TRBJ1-1,TRBV19,CASSIGRNTEAFF
TRBJ1-1,TRBV30,CAWGGRTEAFF
TRBJ1-5,TRBV4-1,CASSQEVDRANQPQHF
TRBJ1-2,TRBV30,CAWSGGTGGTEYGYTF
TRBJ2-5,TRBV7-9,CASSAGTQETQYF
TRBJ1-1,TRBV5-1,CASSLDRTLVNTEAFF
TRBJ2-3,TRBV5-1,CASSLGLAGAGSDTQYF
TRBJ2-3,TRBV7-9,CASSSYHTGGTDTQYF
TRBJ2-1,TRBV7-9,CASSLVPPYNEQFF